These 24 T cell receptor beta chains were sequenced from one sample in a study of CD8+ T cells in alopecia areata. Treatment meaning: oral pan-JAK inhibitor, 5-10 mg twice daily. RNA was isolated and reverse transcribed to cDNA, the sequencing template. Produced via immunoSEQ multiplex PCR; TCRdb's table is partial and in-frame only. There are about 150,000 clones in the sample; roughly 54% occur only once, and around a sixth lies in the top ten. The specimen was CD8+ T cells sorted from blood, collected at week 4, from a patient treated with tofacitinib. The source is a human donor with alopecia areata.

This clone has more than one count but fewer than ten. The CDR3 sequence is CASSLSSGGALRKFF. CDR3 bases: TGTGCCAGCAGCTTGTCTAGCGGGGGGGCCCTACGAAAGTTCTTC. V is TRBV7-9 and J is TRBJ2-1; TRBD2 aligns across 12 bases. The CDR3 covers 15 residues. Germline loops: CDR1 SEHNR, CDR2 FQNEAQ (reference sequence). J was trimmed by 14 bases and V by 3 bases; bases with no gene match: 11.

This clone was seen a handful of times. The chain is built from TRBV29-1 and TRBJ2-1; 7 bases are shared with TRBD2. This CDR3 is 11 amino acids long. V lost 7 bases, J lost 8 bases, and 5 bases stayed unmatched. Germline loops: CDR1 SQVTM, CDR2 ANQGSEA. CDR3 sequence (DNA): TGCAGCGGCCGGGGGGAGGATGAGCAGTTCTTC. It translates to CSGRGEDEQFF.

J is TRBJ1-1 and V is TRBV14; D gene ambiguous. V lost 1 base and J 3 bases, leaving 3 bases between the germline ends. The germline V gene encodes CDR1 SGHDN and CDR2 FVKESK. There are 12 residues in the CDR3. Here the CDR3 reads CASSQGYTEAFF. Written as DNA, the CDR3 is TGTGCCAGCAGCCAAGGGTACACTGAAGCTTTCTTT.

A word on this clone: The identical CDR3 is also encoded by other nucleotide sequences in the sample. The chain uses TRBV9 and TRBJ2-3; no reliable D call. The CDR3 is 13 residues long. The germline CDR1 and CDR2 sequences are SGDLS and YYNGEE. Trimming removed 3 bases from V and 0 bases from J, with 5 bases in between. The CDR3 nucleotides are TGTGCCAGCAGCGGAGGCAGCACAGATACGCAGTATTTT. Its translation is CASSGGSTDTQYF.

V gene TRBV27 combines with J gene TRBJ2-3, with D unclear. Trimming removed 2 bases from V and 7 bases from J, with 10 bases in between. The CDR3 extends over 13 amino acids. In germline, CDR1 is MNHEY, CDR2 SMNVEV (reference sequence). CDR3 loop: CASSLDRVNTQYF. The CDR3 nucleotides are TGTGCCAGCAGTTTAGACCGAGTGAATACGCAGTATTTT.

The chain carries TRBV27 and TRBJ1-6; 9 bases agree with TRBD1. This CDR3 spans 15 amino acids. V was pared by 2 bases and J by 7 bases, with 3 bases of the junction left unmatched. Germline lookup yields CDR1 MNHEY and CDR2 SMNVEV (reference sequence). DNA for the CDR3: TGTGCCAGCAGTTTACCCGGGACAGGGAATTCACCCCTCCACTTT. Its translation is CASSLPGTGNSPLHF.

The chain couples TRBV7-3 to TRBJ2-2; D call uncertain. CDR1 is SGHTA, CDR2 FQGTGA, per germline. V was cut by 0 bases and J by 0 bases, with 8 bases left in between. The CDR3 runs 16 residues. The DNA for the CDR3 is TGTGCCAGCAGCTTAACTGCCTACGCGAACACCGGGGAGCTGTTTTTT. This translates into CASSLTAYANTGELFF.

In its sample, this clone was seen a few times. The V and J genes are TRBV4-1 and TRBJ1-6; 9 bases line up with TRBD1. The CDR3 contains 15 residues. Germline CDR1 and CDR2: MGHRA and YSYEKL. V lost 0 bases, J lost 7 bases, and 1 base stayed unmatched. The CDR3 loop reads CASSQDGTGNSPLHF. The CDR3 DNA is TGCGCCAGCAGCCAAGATGGGACAGGGAATTCACCCCTCCACTTT.

This clone was found once. The CDR3 reads CSVRTRALNYGYTF. DNA of the CDR3: TGCAGCGTGCGAACCAGGGCCTTAAACTATGGCTACACCTTC. This chain links TRBV29-1 with TRBJ1-2, with D possibly TRBD1 on 5 matching bases. The CDR3 sequence is 14 residues long. Germline V CDR1 and CDR2: SQVTM, ANQGSEA. Between the trimmed V and J ends, which lost 6 bases and 2 bases, there was a span of 16 bases.

This clone showed up just a few times. The rearrangement uses TRBV27 and TRBJ2-3, with D tentatively TRBD1 or TRBD2 (5 bases each). CDR3 length: 14 amino acids. V shed 2 bases and J shed 5 bases, with 11 bases lying between them. Looked up from germline, CDR1 is MNHEY and CDR2 is SMNVEV (reference sequence). CDR3 DNA: TGTGCCAGCAGTTTAGGGCAGGGAGTAGATACGCAGTATTTT. Amino acids: CASSLGQGVDTQYF.

This clone was counted once. J is TRBJ1-6 and V is TRBV7-3; perhaps TRBD1 as D (5 bases). Trimming removed 2 bases at V and 7 bases at J, with 15 bases between. CDR3 length equals 16 residues. Germline CDR1 reads SGHTA; CDR2 reads FQGTGA. CDR3 sequence (DNA): TGTGCCAGCAGCTTAGGGCCGGGACTTCACAATTCACCCCTCCACTTT. Amino acid sequence: CASSLGPGLHNSPLHF.

The gene calls are TRBV7-8 and TRBJ2-7, with D perhaps matching TRBD1 or TRBD2 (6 bases each). V dropped 2 bases and J dropped 2 bases, with 10 bases sitting between them. The CDR3 sequence is 14 residues long. CDR1 SGHVS and CDR2 FQNEAQ come from the germline V gene. In DNA, the CDR3 is TGTGCCAGCAGCTTACAGGGGAGGCCCTACGAGCAGTACTTC. As protein: CASSLQGRPYEQYF.

The rearrangement uses TRBV4-1 and TRBJ2-7, with D unclear. Trimming removed 1 base from V and 4 bases from J, with 17 bases in between. The germline V gene has CDR1 MGHRA and CDR2 YSYEKL. The CDR3 has 16 amino acids. The CDR3: CASSQGVPDLAYEQYF. The CDR3 DNA is TGCGCCAGCAGCCAAGGGGTACCGGATTTGGCTTACGAGCAGTACTTC.

The V gene is TRBV30, the J gene TRBJ2-2; D is tentatively TRBD1 or TRBD2 (5 bases each). V was trimmed by 4 bases and J by 2 bases, leaving 11 bases between them. The germline V gene has CDR1 GTSNPN and CDR2 SVGIG (reference sequence). The CDR3 runs to 14 residues. CDR3 in amino acids: CAWTGTVNTGELFF. CDR3 nucleotides: TGTGCCTGGACAGGGACGGTTAACACCGGGGAGCTGTTTTTT.

The chain is built from TRBV30 and TRBJ2-7; the D gene is possibly TRBD1 (6 bases). The CDR3 extends over 12 amino acids. In germline, CDR1 is GTSNPN, CDR2 SVGIG (reference sequence). The V and J ends lost 5 bases and 6 bases respectively, with 14 bases between them. CDR3 amino acids: CAWAGTPLEQYF. The DNA of the CDR3 is TGTGCCTGGGCCGGGACACCCCTCGAGCAGTACTTC.

This chain links TRBV29-1 with TRBJ2-7; 8 nucleotides match TRBD1. Germline V gene lookup returns CDR1 SQVTM and CDR2 ANQGSEA. Trimming at V came to 5 bases and at J to 3 bases, leaving 12 bases not matched to a gene. The CDR3 has 15 amino acids. DNA for the CDR3: TGCAGCGTTCTTATCCCCGGACAGGGAGGCTACGAGCAGTACTTC. Translating gives CSVLIPGQGGYEQYF.

The chain has TRBV30 and TRBJ1-2; no clear D gene. The CDR3 consists of 13 residues. Germline CDR1 is GTSNPN and CDR2 is SVGIG (reference sequence). V was trimmed by 0 bases and J by 6 bases, leaving 11 bases between them. In DNA form, the CDR3 reads TGTGCCTGGAGTGTAGGGCCAGCAGATGGCTACACCTTC. Its translation: CAWSVGPADGYTF. The full variable domain, rest sourced from reference TRBV30 and TRBJ1-2, is SQTIHQWPATLVQPVGSPLSLECTVEGTSNPNLYWYRQAAGRGLQLLFYSVGIGQISSEVPQNLSASRPQDRQFILSSKKLLLSDSGFYLCAWSVGPADGYTFGSGTRLTVV.

This clone was observed a handful of times. The chain joins TRBV10-3 to TRBJ2-1; D is unclear. CDR1 is ENHRY and CDR2 is SYGVKD in the germline V gene. V lost 3 bases and J 10 bases, leaving 7 bases between the germline ends. The CDR3 is 11 residues long. The CDR3 nucleotides read TGTGCCATCAGTGACGTAGGGGAGCAGTTCTTC. It specifies CAISDVGEQFF.

The chain employs TRBV13 and TRBJ1-1; D unclear. Germline V lookup: CDR1 PRHDT, CDR2 FYEKMQ (reference sequence). V gave up 3 bases and J gave up 3 bases, with 11 bases separating them. The CDR3 has 14 residues. This chain's CDR3 is CASSFLKSDTEAFF. The CDR3 DNA sequence: TGTGCCAGCAGCTTTTTGAAGTCCGACACTGAAGCTTTCTTT.

V usage is TRBV6-5 and J usage is TRBJ2-3, with D unclear. Germline loops: CDR1 MNHEY, CDR2 SVGAGI. With 2 bases removed from V and 6 bases from J, the gap between germline ends came to 12 bases. This CDR3 has 14 residues. Here the CDR3 DNA reads TGTGCCAGCAGTTACGAGTTTGAGTTGGATACGCAGTATTTT. Translation gives CASSYEFELDTQYF.

The chain couples TRBV19 to TRBJ1-5; D gene unclear. The CDR3 runs 15 residues. Germline V CDR1 and CDR2: LNHDA, SQIVND (reference sequence). The V and J ends lost 1 base and 7 bases respectively, with 14 bases between them. Written as DNA, the CDR3 is TGTGCCAGTAGTATAGGTGCGGGGTTGAGACAGCCCCAGCATTTT. Amino acid sequence: CASSIGAGLRQPQHF.

V usage is TRBV7-9 and J usage is TRBJ2-1; unclear D gene. Trimming took off 3 bases at V and 6 bases at J, with 6 bases between the two ends. Germline V lookup: CDR1 SEHNR, CDR2 FQNEAQ (reference sequence). The CDR3 is 12 amino acids. In DNA form, the CDR3 reads TGTGCCAGCAGCTTTCCGGTCAATGAGCAGTTCTTC. Protein product: CASSFPVNEQFF.

CDR3 region: CASSVLGAYNEQFF. The CDR3, as DNA: TGTGCCAGCAGCGTCCTCGGGGCCTACAATGAGCAGTTCTTC. The gene calls are TRBV7-9 and TRBJ2-1, with D tentatively TRBD2 (5 bases). This CDR3 region has 14 residues. Germline V gives CDR1 SEHNR, CDR2 FQNEAQ (reference sequence). V lost 5 bases, J lost 2 bases, and 10 bases lay in between.

In the case of this clone: Other nucleotide sequences in the sample specify the same CDR3. J is TRBJ2-1 and V is TRBV5-4, with D tentatively TRBD2 (6 bases). Germline V gene sequence: CDR1 SGHNT, CDR2 YYREEE (reference sequence). Between the trimmed V and J ends, which lost 0 bases and 7 bases, there was a span of 8 bases. The CDR3 loop spans 13 amino acids. This CDR3 is CASSLARGNEQFF. CDR3 nucleotide sequence: TGTGCCAGCAGCTTGGCCCGGGGGAATGAGCAGTTCTTC.